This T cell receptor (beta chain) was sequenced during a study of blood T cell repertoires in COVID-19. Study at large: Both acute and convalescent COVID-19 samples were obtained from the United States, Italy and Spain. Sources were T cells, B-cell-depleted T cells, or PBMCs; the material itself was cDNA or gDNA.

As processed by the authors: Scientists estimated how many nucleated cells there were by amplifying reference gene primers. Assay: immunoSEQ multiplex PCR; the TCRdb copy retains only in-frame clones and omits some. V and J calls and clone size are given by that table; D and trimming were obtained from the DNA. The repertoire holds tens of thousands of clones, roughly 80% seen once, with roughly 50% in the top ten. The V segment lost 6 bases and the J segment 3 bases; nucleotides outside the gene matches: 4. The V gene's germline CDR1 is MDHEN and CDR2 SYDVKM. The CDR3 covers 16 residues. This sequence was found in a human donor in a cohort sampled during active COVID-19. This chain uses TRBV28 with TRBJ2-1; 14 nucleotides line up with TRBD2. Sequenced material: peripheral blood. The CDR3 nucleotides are TGTGCCAGCAGCCCGGGACTAGCGGGAGACTACAATGAGCAGTTCTTC. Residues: CASSPGLAGDYNEQFF.